Below, 16 T cell receptor beta chains from the same sample are listed, as sequenced in a study of T cell clonotyping in hematopoietic cell transplantation. Here immunoSEQ multiplex PCR was the method, and the copy in TCRdb shows in-frame clones only, minus some. The sample lists roughly 5,300 clones; around three quarters were seen once. The sequences come from peripheral blood mononuclear cells, collected 100 days after allogeneic stem cell transplant. These receptors originate from a male patient between 55 and 70 years old who had an allogeneic stem cell transplant, so T cells may come from the graft donor. Some clones in this sample may be carry-over from other donors' samples.

The chain links TRBV21-1 to TRBJ2-3. TRBV21-1 has pseudogene status. The CDR3 is made up of 15 amino acids. CDR3 sequence: CASRARVVMQDTQYF. The CDR3 bases are TGTGCCAGCAGGGCGCGAGTAGTCATGCAAGATACGCAGTATTTT.

The V and J genes are TRBV29-1 and TRBJ1-2; D perhaps matches TRBD1 (5 bases). From germline, CDR1 is SQVTM and CDR2 ANQGSEA. V lost 3 bases and J lost 2, with 19 bases in between. The CDR3 loop spans 16 amino acids. The DNA of the CDR3 is TGCAGCGTTGACTGGGGGGTCACAACCTCGAACTATGGCTACACCTTC. Protein product: CSVDWGVTTSNYGYTF.

V and J are TRBV7-9 and TRBJ1-1; 9 bases line up with TRBD1. This CDR3 spans 14 amino acids. V lost 4 bases, J lost 7 bases, and 7 bases stayed unmatched. The germline V gene has CDR1 SEHNR and CDR2 FQNEAQ (reference sequence). The CDR3 nucleotides are TGTGCCAGCAGCTCCTGGACAGGGGCAGTTGAAGCTTTCTTT. Translation: CASSSWTGAVEAFF.

The chain uses TRBV27 and TRBJ2-1, with 8 bases that match TRBD1. Germline CDR1 and CDR2: MNHEY and SMNVEV (reference sequence). The CDR3 runs 16 residues. V dropped 10 bases and J dropped 8; count of bases not matched to a gene: 19. The CDR3 here is CATTPGSGGRGDEQFF. Written as DNA, the CDR3 is TGTGCCACCACCCCCGGATCAGGGGGCCGCGGGGATGAGCAGTTCTTC.

J is TRBJ1-3 and V is TRBV7-9, with 7 bases that match TRBD1. Germline CDR1 and CDR2: SEHNR and FQNEAQ (reference sequence). V lost 5 bases to trimming and J lost 0 bases; unmatched junction nucleotides: 10. This CDR3 has 17 residues. The CDR3 sequence is CASSPSTGLNSGNTIYF. CDR3 DNA: TGTGCCAGCAGCCCATCGACAGGGTTGAACTCTGGAAACACCATATATTTT.

This chain uses TRBV11-1 with TRBJ1-1; maybe TRBD1 (5 bases). The CDR3 runs 14 residues. Trimming removed 5 bases at V and 10 bases at J, with 20 bases between. Germline V gene lookup returns CDR1 SGHAT and CDR2 FQDESV (reference sequence). This CDR3 is CASSIPGDWEGAFF. CDR3 nucleotides: TGTGCCAGCAGCATACCCGGGGACTGGGAAGGAGCTTTCTTT.

CDR3 residues: CASSLSAGGRDTQYF. CDR3 sequence (DNA): TGTGCCAGCAGCTTGTCGGCGGGAGGGCGAGATACGCAGTATTTT. The gene calls are TRBV7-2 and TRBJ2-3; 9 nucleotides match TRBD2. Trimming took 3 bases from V and 5 from J; bases not matched to a gene: 6. The CDR3 has 15 amino acids. The germline V gene encodes CDR1 SGHTA and CDR2 FQGNSA.

The chain employs TRBV9 and TRBJ2-1; TRBD2 agrees at 9 bases. V gave up 3 bases and J gave up 6 bases; unmatched junction bases: 7. The CDR3 loop spans 15 amino acids. Per germline, CDR1 SGDLS and CDR2 YYNGEE. Here the CDR3 DNA reads TGTGCCAGCAGCGAGGTAGCGGGAGAGGGCAATGAGCAGTTCTTC. Residues: CASSEVAGEGNEQFF.

This clone has just one count. This chain connects TRBV13 to TRBJ2-1; 7 positions agree with TRBD1. This CDR3 comprises 15 residues. Germline values: CDR1 PRHDT, CDR2 FYEKMQ (reference sequence). V trimming: 2 bases; J trimming: 4 bases; junction bases outside the gene matches: 5. CDR3 nucleotides: TGTGCCAGCAGCTTAACAGGGGAAAGTTACAATGAGCAGTTCTTC. As protein: CASSLTGESYNEQFF.

The rearrangement links TRBV5-6 to TRBJ2-3, with D maybe TRBD2 (6 bases). The V and J ends lost 2 bases and 5 bases respectively, with 12 bases between them. The germline gives CDR1 SGHDT, CDR2 YYEEEE. The CDR3 is 14 amino acids. Here the CDR3 DNA reads TGTGCCAGCAGCTTCGGAGGGGCTGTAGATACGCAGTATTTT. Its translation is CASSFGGAVDTQYF.

A remark on this clone: Other DNA sequences within the sample encode an identical CDR3. The chain employs TRBV19 and TRBJ2-1; D gene ambiguous. The CDR3 consists of 13 residues. V gave up 6 bases and J gave up 3 bases, with 9 bases separating them. From germline, CDR1 is LNHDA and CDR2 SQIVND (reference sequence). CDR3 sequence reads: CASSWDLYNEQFF. The CDR3 DNA sequence: TGTGCCAGTAGCTGGGATCTCTACAATGAGCAGTTCTTC.

The V call is TRBV30, the J call TRBJ2-3; D remains ambiguous. Trimming took 3 bases from V and 4 from J, leaving 11 bases between them. This CDR3 has 13 amino acids. Germline loops: CDR1 GTSNPN, CDR2 SVGIG (reference sequence). For the CDR3, the DNA is TGTGCCTGGAGAGTGGAAAAGCCAGATACGCAGTATTTT. Protein: CAWRVEKPDTQYF.

This chain joins TRBV6-5 and TRBJ2-1; D unclear. The V end lost 2 bases, the J end lost 0 bases, and 11 bases lay between the germline ends. CDR1 is MNHEY, CDR2 SVGAGI, per germline. CDR3 length: 16 residues. Here the CDR3 reads CASSYRRPSSYNEQFF. For the CDR3, the DNA is TGTGCCAGCAGTTACAGAAGGCCCAGCTCCTACAATGAGCAGTTCTTC.

V is TRBV29-1 and J is TRBJ2-5; D not certain. There are 13 residues in the CDR3. From germline, CDR1 is SQVTM and CDR2 ANQGSEA. Trimming left V 3 bases short and J 2 bases short, with 10 bases between. DNA of the CDR3: TGCAGCGTTGAGGCAGGATATCAAGAGACCCAGTACTTC. This sequence encodes CSVEAGYQETQYF.

V gene TRBV5-4 combines with J gene TRBJ2-7; 9 nucleotides agree with TRBD2. V lost 3 bases and J lost 2; bases outside the gene matches: 9. Germline V gene data show CDR1 as SGHNT and CDR2 as YYREEE (reference sequence). There are 16 residues in the CDR3. The CDR3 sequence is CASSSHQTSGAYEQYF. Here the CDR3 DNA reads TGTGCCAGCAGCTCGCACCAGACTAGCGGTGCCTACGAGCAGTACTTC.

The CDR3 bases are TGTGCCAGCAGCTGGGGACAGGGGATTAACTACGAGCAGTACTTC. This gives the protein CASSWGQGINYEQYF. The rearrangement uses TRBV7-6 and TRBJ2-5; 10 nucleotides agree with TRBD1. The last part of the DNA fits TRBJ2-7 better; the J call may be wrong. The CDR3 is made up of 15 amino acids. Germline V CDR1 and CDR2: SGHVS, FNYEAQ.